The T cell receptor (beta chain) under discussion was sequenced for a study of blood T cell repertoires in COVID-19. Only in-frame clones appear in the TCRdb table, and some are missing; sequencing was by immunoSEQ multiplex PCR. This repertoire shows around 200,000 clones, around 87% found once; its top ten account for roughly 2.5%. Sample: peripheral blood. This TCR came from a man aged 40-50 years with active or convalescent COVID-19.

The CDR3: CASSSTGSSVQPQHF. In nucleotides, the CDR3 is TGTGCCAGCAGTTCTACAGGGAGTTCGGTTCAGCCCCAGCATTTT. V usage is TRBV27 and J usage is TRBJ1-5; the D gene is possibly TRBD1 (6 bases). The CDR3 is 15 residues long. Germline CDR1 MNHEY, CDR2 SMNVEV (reference sequence). The V end was cut by 4 bases, the J end by 6 bases, with 16 bases between.